A selection of T cell receptor beta chains follows, all from one sample in a study of T cells after yellow fever vaccination. In TCRdb, the 5' RACE reads were re-called with MiXCR into one record per CDR3 protein. The sample records tens of thousands of distinct CDR3 sequences, roughly 7.3% being singletons. This specimen consisted of CD8+ T cells sorted from PBMCs, obtained less than 16 days after the first yellow fever vaccination. The receptor set was obtained from a man in his late teens or twenties who received the YFV17D yellow fever vaccine. The CDR3 runs from the conserved cysteine through the conserved F or W. The order of the fields is CDR3 protein, CDR3 DNA, D gene, clone size, J gene, V gene, CDR3 length. A D gene is named only where the DNA matches it firmly. Only some rows state a clone size, as once, few, many or a class for expanded clones.

CDR3 protein: CSARDRGRESIRAFF
CDR3 DNA: TGCAGTGCTAGAGATAGGGGCAGGGAGAGTATACGAGCTTTCTTT
D gene: -
clone size: many
J gene: TRBJ1-1
V gene: TRBV20-1
CDR3 length: 15

CDR3 protein: CASSQESSRLAGSYEQYF
CDR3 DNA: TGCGCCAGCAGCCAAGAGAGCAGTAGGCTAGCGGGGTCCTACGAGCAGTACTTC
D gene: TRBD2
clone size: many
J gene: TRBJ2-7
V gene: TRBV4-3
CDR3 length: 18

CDR3 protein: CASCGLDTGELFF
CDR3 DNA: TGTGCCAGCTGTGGACTCGACACCGGGGAGCTGTTTTTT
D gene: -
clone size: many
J gene: TRBJ2-2
V gene: TRBV27
CDR3 length: 13

CDR3 protein: CASSRPGYQPQHF
CDR3 DNA: TGTGCCAGCAGTCGACCTGGGTATCAGCCCCAGCATTTT
D gene: -
clone size: many
J gene: TRBJ1-5
V gene: TRBV12-3/TRBV12-4
CDR3 length: 13

CDR3 protein: CASSLGSGVNTGELFF
CDR3 DNA: TGTGCCAGCAGCTTAGGCTCGGGGGTCAACACCGGGGAGCTGTTTTTT
D gene: -
clone size: many
J gene: TRBJ2-2
V gene: TRBV7-8
CDR3 length: 16

CDR3 protein: CASSLERATDTQYF
CDR3 DNA: TGTGCCAGCAGTTTGGAAAGGGCCACAGATACGCAGTATTTT
D gene: -
clone size: many
J gene: TRBJ2-3
V gene: TRBV12-3/TRBV12-4
CDR3 length: 14

CDR3 protein: CASSRMITGTAATNEKLFF
CDR3 DNA: TGTGCCAGCAGCCGAATGATCACTGGGACAGCTGCAACTAATGAAAAACTGTTTTTT
D gene: TRBD1
clone size: many
J gene: TRBJ1-4
V gene: TRBV11-2
CDR3 length: 19

CDR3 protein: CASSQGTGVLEKLFF
CDR3 DNA: TGCGCCAGCAGCCAAGGGACAGGGGTCTTAGAAAAACTGTTTTTT
D gene: TRBD1
clone size: many
J gene: TRBJ1-4
V gene: TRBV4-3
CDR3 length: 15

CDR3 protein: CASSFGTGFLDTEAFF
CDR3 DNA: TGTGCCAGCAGCTTCGGGACAGGTTTCTTGGACACTGAAGCTTTCTTT
D gene: TRBD1
clone size: many
J gene: TRBJ1-1
V gene: TRBV7-9
CDR3 length: 16

CDR3 protein: CASSQTVQETQYF
CDR3 DNA: TGCGCCAGCAGCCAAACCGTTCAAGAGACCCAGTACTTC
D gene: -
clone size: many
J gene: TRBJ2-5
V gene: TRBV4-1
CDR3 length: 13

CDR3 protein: CASSSRDTTNTGELFF
CDR3 DNA: TGTGCCAGCAGCTCCCGGGACACCACGAACACCGGGGAGCTGTTTTTT
D gene: -
clone size: many
J gene: TRBJ2-2
V gene: TRBV7-6
CDR3 length: 16

CDR3 protein: CAPPPTGWDSPLHF
CDR3 DNA: TGCGCCCCCCCTCCGACAGGGTGGGATTCACCCCTCCACTTT
D gene: TRBD1
clone size: many
J gene: TRBJ1-6
V gene: TRBV23-1
CDR3 length: 14

CDR3 protein: CASSFWQGAYNEQFF
CDR3 DNA: TGTGCCAGCAGCTTTTGGCAGGGGGCCTACAATGAGCAGTTCTTC
D gene: TRBD1
clone size: -
J gene: TRBJ2-1
V gene: TRBV7-2
CDR3 length: 15

CDR3 protein: CASSDLGPNTEAFF
CDR3 DNA: TGTGCCAGCAGTGACCTGGGACCGAACACTGAAGCTTTCTTT
D gene: -
clone size: many
J gene: TRBJ1-1
V gene: TRBV2
CDR3 length: 14

CDR3 protein: CASSQDRNELSGANVLTF
CDR3 DNA: TGCGCCAGCAGCCAGGACCGTAACGAGCTATCTGGGGCCAACGTCCTGACTTTC
D gene: -
clone size: few
J gene: TRBJ2-6
V gene: TRBV4-3
CDR3 length: 18

CDR3 protein: CASSSSPGSNYGYTF
CDR3 DNA: TGTGCCAGCAGCTCGTCCCCGGGATCTAACTATGGCTACACCTTC
D gene: -
clone size: many
J gene: TRBJ1-2
V gene: TRBV7-6
CDR3 length: 15

CDR3 protein: CASSDVTGLRNIQYF
CDR3 DNA: TGTGCCAGCAGCGACGTGACAGGGTTAAGGAACATTCAGTACTTC
D gene: TRBD1
clone size: many
J gene: TRBJ2-4
V gene: TRBV28
CDR3 length: 15

CDR3 protein: CASSHVGSEAFF
CDR3 DNA: TGCGCCAGCAGCCATGTGGGGAGTGAAGCTTTCTTT
D gene: -
clone size: many
J gene: TRBJ1-1
V gene: TRBV4-1
CDR3 length: 12

CDR3 protein: CASSLGPNEKLFF
CDR3 DNA: TGTGCCAGCAGCTTAGGACCGAATGAAAAACTGTTTTTT
D gene: -
clone size: few
J gene: TRBJ1-4
V gene: TRBV7-2
CDR3 length: 13

CDR3 protein: CASSPRDRLTYEQYF
CDR3 DNA: TGTGCCAGCAGCCCCCGGGACAGGCTAACCTACGAGCAGTACTTC
D gene: TRBD1
clone size: medium-sized
J gene: TRBJ2-7
V gene: TRBV9
CDR3 length: 15

CDR3 protein: CATSKRGGTDTQYF
CDR3 DNA: TGTGCCACTTCCAAGCGGGGGGGAACAGATACGCAGTATTTT
D gene: TRBD2
clone size: many
J gene: TRBJ2-3
V gene: TRBV6-4
CDR3 length: 14